This entry concerns a single T cell receptor (beta chain). Its matching antigen is unknown. The record originates from a study of response to subunit inactivated influenza vaccine. This CDR3 contains 15 residues. CDR1 LNHDA and CDR2 SQIVND come from the germline V gene (reference sequence). The germline V and J ends were trimmed by 2 bases and 6 bases, with 14 bases remaining between them. Study-level points and caveats: There was a suggestion from the authors that each seasonal influenza vaccination recruits few new T cells.

One entry per CDR3 protein results from TCRdb running MiXCR on the RT-PCR reads. The data show about 310,000 distinct CDR3 sequences, 20% to 25% seen once. This sequence was found in a man aged 45 to 75 who received an inactivated influenza vaccine. The chain employs TRBV19 and TRBJ2-1; D is possibly TRBD1 or TRBD2 (6 bases each). Sequencing used PBMCs from blood, obtained less than 22 months after vaccination. The CDR3 DNA follows: TGTGCCAGTAGTATATCCCGGGGGCCCTTCAATGAGCAGTTCTTC. Translation gives CASSISRGPFNEQFF.